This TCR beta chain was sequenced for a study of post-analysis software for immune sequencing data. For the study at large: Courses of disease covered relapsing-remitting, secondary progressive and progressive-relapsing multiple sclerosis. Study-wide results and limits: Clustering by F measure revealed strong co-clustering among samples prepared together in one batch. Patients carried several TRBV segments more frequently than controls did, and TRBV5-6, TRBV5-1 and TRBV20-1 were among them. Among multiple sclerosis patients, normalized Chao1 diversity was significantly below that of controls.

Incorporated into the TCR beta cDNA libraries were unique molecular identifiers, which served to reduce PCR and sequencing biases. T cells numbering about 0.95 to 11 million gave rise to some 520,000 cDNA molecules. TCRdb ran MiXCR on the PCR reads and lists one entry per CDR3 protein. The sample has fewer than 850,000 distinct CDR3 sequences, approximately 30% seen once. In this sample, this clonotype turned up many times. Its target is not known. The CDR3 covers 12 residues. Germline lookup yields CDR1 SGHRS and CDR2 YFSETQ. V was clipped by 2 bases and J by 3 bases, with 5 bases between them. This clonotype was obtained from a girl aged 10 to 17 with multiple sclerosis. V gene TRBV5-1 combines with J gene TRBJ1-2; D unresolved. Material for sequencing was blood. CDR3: CASSFGDYGYTF. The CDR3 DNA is TGCGCCAGCAGCTTCGGGGACTATGGCTACACCTTC.